The 32 T cell receptor beta chains presented below share a single source sample, sequenced in a study of vaccination and CD4 T cells after COVID-19. Documented treatment: roughly ten-day PBMC culture with coronavirus spike peptide pools or control peptides (ViraFEST assay). CD4+ T cells that had been cultured provided DNA sequenced with the Oncomine TCR Beta short-read assay. TCRdb ran MiXCR on the PCR reads and lists one entry per CDR3 protein. The table has about 15,000 distinct CDR3 sequences, roughly 55% seen once; the top ten hold over 15%. Antigens for these TCRs are unknown. The sequencing input was CD4+ T cells from blood, cultured in vitro. The receptors come from a human donor who had recovered from COVID-19.

This chain uses TRBV19 with TRBJ2-7; TRBD2 agrees at 13 bases. Germline V gene data show CDR1 as LNHDA and CDR2 as SQIVND (reference sequence). This CDR3 comprises 14 residues. Trimming removed 1 base from V and 6 bases from J; junction bases left unmatched: 0. The chain's CDR3 is CASSIGLAGGEQYF. CDR3 bases: TGTGCCAGTAGTATAGGACTAGCGGGAGGCGAGCAGTACTTC.

The rearrangement links TRBV6-5 to TRBJ2-5; 8 nucleotides match TRBD1. This CDR3 is 16 amino acids long. The junction had 6 bases not matched to a gene; V was cut back by 1 base and J by 2 bases. Germline values: CDR1 MNHEY, CDR2 SVGAGI. The CDR3 nucleotides are TGTGCCAGCAGTTACTTTGGGACAGGAGTACAAGAGACCCAGTACTTC. Amino acids: CASSYFGTGVQETQYF.

The rearrangement links TRBV20-1 to TRBJ1-2; 7 bases agree with TRBD1. This CDR3 is 13 amino acids long. Germline CDR1 DFQATT, CDR2 SNEGSKA (reference sequence). Losses at the gene ends were 5 bases for V and 6 bases for J; bases not matched to a gene: 9. As DNA, the CDR3 is TGCAGTGCTGAACAGGGGAATGACAATGGCTACACCTTC. Protein sequence: CSAEQGNDNGYTF.

Details on this clonotype: The final CDR3 position lacks the conserved phenylalanine or tryptophan, pointing to a likely read error. The rearrangement joins TRBV6-2 or TRBV6-3 to TRBJ2-3; a weak D match, TRBD2 (6 bases). The V end was cut by 6 bases, the J end by 4 bases, with 20 bases between. The length of the CDR3 is 16 residues. Germline V gene lookup returns CDR1 MNHEY and CDR2 SVGEGT. This CDR3 reads CASSEFLASKADTQYS. The CDR3 nucleotides read TGTGCCAGCAGCGAGTTTCTAGCGTCCAAGGCAGATACGCAGTATTCT.

The rearrangement uses TRBV7-9 and TRBJ2-5, with TRBD1 matching over 11 bases. V shed 3 bases and J 4 bases; nucleotides not matched to a gene: 4. Germline V gene data show CDR1 as SEHNR and CDR2 as FQNEAQ (reference sequence). This CDR3 comprises 15 residues. As DNA, the CDR3 is TGTGCCAGCAGCTTCGGACAGGGGGCCCGAGAGACCCAGTACTTC. Translation: CASSFGQGARETQYF.

Points on this clonotype: Compared with germline, one end of the junction differs, possibly owing to a read error. This chain uses TRBV7-2 with TRBJ1-3; D perhaps matches TRBD1 (6 bases). CDR3 length: 16 residues. The germline V gene has CDR1 SGHTA and CDR2 FQGNSA. The CDR3 loop reads CASGLEYRGRAADIYF. The CDR3, as DNA: TGTGCCAGCGGCTTAGAGTATCGGGGGCGAGCCGCGGACATATATTTT.

This clonotype was observed a few times. The chain has TRBV29-1 and TRBJ1-5; maybe TRBD1 (6 bases). The CDR3 loop spans 13 amino acids. Trimming left V 5 bases short and J 10 bases short, with 18 bases between. Germline V lookup: CDR1 SQVTM, CDR2 ANQGSEA. In DNA, the CDR3 is TGCAGCGTTCCTGACAGGCCCCTTGACCCCCAGCATTTT. Translated, it gives CSVPDRPLDPQHF.

The rearrangement links TRBV18 to TRBJ2-7; tentatively, D is TRBD2 (5 bases). Germline-derived CDR1 and CDR2 are KGHSH and LQKENI. V gave up 2 bases and J gave up 3 bases, with 14 bases separating them. There are 15 residues in the CDR3. The chain's CDR3 is CASSPDTRAGYEQYF. CDR3 bases: TGTGCCAGCTCACCAGATACGCGGGCTGGCTACGAGCAGTACTTC.

This clonotype was detected only a few times. The rearrangement uses TRBV28 and TRBJ2-3; TRBD1 matches at 9 bases. Germline V lookup: CDR1 MDHEN, CDR2 SYDVKM. The CDR3 sequence is 13 residues long. The trim removed 8 bases at V and 7 bases at J, leaving 7 bases unmatched. The CDR3 nucleotides read TGTGCCAGCGGACAGGGGCCCTTGTATACGCAGTATTTT. Protein: CASGQGPLYTQYF.

CDR3 region: CASSLDGHEQYF. CDR3 DNA: TGTGCCAGCAGCTTAGATGGCCACGAGCAGTACTTC. The rearrangement uses TRBV7-6 and TRBJ2-7; D gene ambiguous. The CDR3 is made up of 12 amino acids. CDR1 and CDR2 (germline): SGHVS, FNYEAQ. V shed 1 base and J shed 5 bases, with 6 bases lying between them.

V usage is TRBV20-1 and J usage is TRBJ1-2; D may be TRBD1 (6 bases). Per the germline V gene, CDR1 is DFQATT and CDR2 is SNEGSKA (reference sequence). Trimming removed 4 bases from V and 1 base from J, with 16 bases in between. CDR3 size: 15 residues. CDR3 loop: CSANEQGRLNYGYTF. The CDR3 DNA is TGCAGTGCTAACGAACAGGGTCGCCTTAACTATGGCTACACCTTC.

The chain recombines TRBV7-3 with TRBJ2-2; 9 bases map to TRBD2. J was trimmed by 5 bases and V by 5 bases; bases with no gene match: 3. The CDR3 extends over 14 amino acids. Germline V lookup: CDR1 SGHTA, CDR2 FQGTGA. The CDR3 reads CASSLAGKTGELFF. DNA for the CDR3: TGTGCCAGCAGCCTAGCGGGGAAAACCGGGGAGCTGTTTTTT.

This clonotype was detected a few times. The V gene is TRBV6-1, the J gene TRBJ1-6; D not resolved. V was cut by 7 bases and J by 11 bases, with 18 bases left in between. Germline V gene sequence: CDR1 MNHNS, CDR2 SASEGT. There are 14 residues in the CDR3. The chain's CDR3 is CASTTDTGLTPLHF. In DNA, the CDR3 is TGTGCCAGCACCACGGATACCGGGCTGACACCCCTCCACTTT.

This clonotype has just one count. CDR3 coding DNA: TGTGCCATCAGCGGAAGGACAGGGGAATTTAGCGATGAGCAGTTCTTC. Its translation: CAISGRTGEFSDEQFF. The genes are TRBV10-3 and TRBJ2-1; 9 bases map to TRBD1. The CDR3 is 16 residues long. V was pared by 6 bases and J by 8 bases, with 14 bases of the junction left unmatched. The V gene's germline CDR1 is ENHRY and CDR2 SYGVKD.

The chain is built from TRBV10-3 and TRBJ2-7; TRBD1 is a possible D gene (6 bases). V lost 6 bases and J 5 bases, leaving 11 bases between the germline ends. The CDR3 is 12 amino acids. Germline CDR1 ENHRY, CDR2 SYGVKD. The CDR3 sequence: CAISVQGDEQYF. CDR3 coding DNA: TGTGCCATCAGCGTACAGGGCGACGAGCAGTACTTC.

The CDR3 spells CSSVLGAKETQYF. CDR3 nucleotide sequence: TGCAGTTCGGTGTTGGGCGCTAAAGAGACCCAGTACTTC. The chain carries TRBV20-1 and TRBJ2-5; D not resolved. Trimming stripped 8 bases from V and 3 bases from J, with 16 bases between. This CDR3 is 13 amino acids long. Germline CDR1 reads DFQATT; CDR2 reads SNEGSKA (reference sequence).

This clonotype was counted between two and nine times. The rearrangement joins TRBV20-1 to TRBJ1-2; D is unresolved. The CDR3 runs to 13 residues. In germline, CDR1 is DFQATT, CDR2 SNEGSKA (reference sequence). V gave up 3 bases and J gave up 7 bases, with 15 bases separating them. CDR3 protein: CSASVNREAGYTF. The CDR3 DNA follows: TGCAGTGCTAGTGTAAACCGGGAGGCTGGCTACACCTTC.

The chain combines TRBV5-1 with TRBJ2-2; TRBD1 is a possible D gene (5 bases). Trimming shortened V by 4 bases and J by 4 bases, and 11 bases separated the two germline ends. The CDR3 consists of 14 residues. The V gene's germline CDR1 is SGHRS and CDR2 YFSETQ. CDR3 in amino acids: CASSTDRITGELFF. The CDR3 DNA is TGCGCCAGCAGCACAGACAGAATCACCGGGGAGCTGTTTTTT.

The chain has TRBV19 and TRBJ2-5; D uncertain. V was pared by 4 bases and J by 2 bases, with 14 bases between. The germline CDR1 and CDR2 sequences are LNHDA and SQIVND (reference sequence). CDR3 size: 15 residues. The CDR3, as DNA: TGTGCCAGTAGTAGAGCTCCAGAAATACAAGAGACCCAGTACTTC. It codes for CASSRAPEIQETQYF.

The chain links TRBV7-9 to TRBJ2-5, with TRBD1 matching over 7 bases. V was pared by 5 bases and J by 2 bases, with 8 bases of the junction left unmatched. The length of the CDR3 is 15 residues. The germline V gene has CDR1 SEHNR and CDR2 FQNEAQ (reference sequence). CDR3 nucleotides: TGTGCCAGCAGCCCCGGGACAGCCCTTCAAGAGACCCAGTACTTC. Amino acid sequence: CASSPGTALQETQYF.

The chain carries TRBV28 and TRBJ2-5; TRBD2 matches at 16 bases. Germline V gene sequence: CDR1 MDHEN, CDR2 SYDVKM. The CDR3 covers 14 residues. V shed 6 bases, J shed 5 bases, and the junction held 0 bases outside the gene matches. CDR3: CASRGLAGGETQYF. The DNA of the CDR3 is TGTGCCAGCAGGGGACTAGCGGGAGGGGAGACCCAGTACTTC.

The chain uses TRBV30 and TRBJ1-2; 9 bases agree with TRBD1. V trimming: 1 base; J trimming: 6 bases; junction bases outside the gene matches: 6. This CDR3 comprises 14 residues. Germline CDR1 GTSNPN, CDR2 SVGIG (reference sequence). Here the CDR3 reads CAWSAGGTGNGYTF. CDR3 nucleotides: TGTGCCTGGAGTGCCGGAGGGACAGGGAATGGCTACACCTTC.

This chain links TRBV28 with TRBJ2-7, with 7 bases that match TRBD2. Germline-derived CDR1 and CDR2 are MDHEN and SYDVKM. V was pared by 4 bases and J by 3 bases, with 9 bases of the junction left unmatched. This CDR3 spans 15 amino acids. The CDR3 loop is CASSSLAEWGYEQYF. The CDR3 DNA is TGTGCCAGCAGTTCCCTAGCGGAATGGGGCTACGAGCAGTACTTC. The full variable domain, completed using reference TRBV28 and TRBJ2-7, is DVKVTQSSRYLVKRTGEKVFLECVQDMDHENMFWYRQDPGLGLRLIYFSYDVKMKEKGDIPEGYSVSREKKERFSLILESASTNQTSMYLCASSSLAEWGYEQYFGPGTRLTVT.

The chain couples TRBV10-3 to TRBJ2-5; D possibly corresponds to TRBD2 (5 bases). CDR3 length: 16 residues. Germline V gene data show CDR1 as ENHRY and CDR2 as SYGVKD. V was cut by 0 bases and J by 3 bases, with 14 bases left in between. The CDR3: CAISESTPSGEETQYF. The CDR3 DNA reads TGTGCCATCAGTGAGTCGACTCCCAGCGGAGAAGAGACCCAGTACTTC.

This clonotype occurred a few times. The chain couples TRBV4-2 to TRBJ2-3; TRBD1 agrees at 8 bases. Germline values: CDR1 LGHNA, CDR2 YNFKEQ. The V and J ends lost 2 bases and 4 bases, in that order; junction bases with no gene match: 8. The CDR3 length is 16 residues. The CDR3 here is CASSQKAGGAADTQYF. In DNA, the CDR3 is TGTGCCAGCAGCCAAAAAGCAGGGGGCGCCGCAGATACGCAGTATTTT.

This clonotype showed up just a few times. The gene calls are TRBV15 and TRBJ2-5; 7 bases align to TRBD2. Losses at the gene ends were 4 bases for V and 1 base for J; bases not matched to a gene: 3. Germline CDR1 reads LNHNV; CDR2 reads YYDKDF (reference sequence). CDR3 size: 14 residues. The CDR3 loop is CATSKASGQETQYF. The CDR3 DNA reads TGTGCCACCAGCAAGGCTAGCGGCCAAGAGACCCAGTACTTC.

In this sample, this clonotype turned up a few times. This chain links TRBV7-2 with TRBJ2-3, with 7 bases that match TRBD2. V gave up 5 bases and J gave up 2 bases; unmatched junction bases: 4. Germline V gene lookup returns CDR1 SGHTA and CDR2 FQGNSA. The CDR3 is 14 amino acids. CDR3 sequence: CASSPQRDTDTQYF. Here the CDR3 DNA reads TGTGCCAGCAGCCCCCAGCGGGACACAGATACGCAGTATTTT.

In its sample, this clonotype was seen a few times. The rearrangement joins TRBV6-1 to TRBJ1-5; no reliable D call. Germline V gives CDR1 MNHNS, CDR2 SASEGT. V lost 8 bases and J lost 0, with 8 bases in between. This CDR3 has 13 amino acids. The CDR3 nucleotides read TGTGCCAGCCTGGGCCATAGCAATCAGCCCCAGCATTTT. The encoded protein is CASLGHSNQPQHF.

The rearrangement uses TRBV20-1 and TRBJ2-3; no reliable D call. From germline, CDR1 is DFQATT and CDR2 SNEGSKA (reference sequence). The CDR3 is 14 amino acids. Deletions cut 0 bases from V and 3 bases from J, with 10 bases between. The CDR3 bases are TGCAGTGCTAGAGACAGAATCAATACAGATACGCAGTATTTT. It specifies CSARDRINTDTQYF.

This clonotype ranks as large. CDR3 DNA: TGTGCCAGCAGCCCGAGACTAGCGGGGACGGGAGATACGCAGTATTTT. Protein: CASSPRLAGTGDTQYF. The chain links TRBV7-3 to TRBJ2-3; 11 nucleotides match TRBD2. This CDR3 contains 16 residues. J was trimmed by 5 bases and V by 5 bases; bases with no gene match: 9. CDR1 and CDR2 (germline): SGHTA, FQGTGA. Combining the CDR3 with reference TRBV7-3 and TRBJ2-3 gives the whole variable domain GAGVSQTPSNKVTEKGKYVELRCDPISGHTALYWYRQSLGQGPEFLIYFQGTGAADDSGLPNDRFFAVRPEGSVSTLKIQRTERGDSAVYLCASSPRLAGTGDTQYFGPGTRLTVL.

This clonotype has only a few counts. The gene calls are TRBV6-5 and TRBJ2-3; 10 bases line up with TRBD1. This CDR3 comprises 16 residues. The germline V gene encodes CDR1 MNHEY and CDR2 SVGAGI. Germline trimming cut 0 bases from V and 4 bases from J; bases unmatched to any gene: 4. The CDR3 is CASSYSGQGFADTQYF. The CDR3 DNA reads TGTGCCAGCAGTTACTCGGGACAGGGGTTTGCAGATACGCAGTATTTT.

This clonotype was detected a few times. This chain connects TRBV7-8 to TRBJ2-3, with 7 bases fitting TRBD2. The germline CDR1 and CDR2 sequences are SGHVS and FQNEAQ. Trimming cost V 2 bases and J 4 bases; bases outside gene matches: 3. The CDR3 is 14 amino acids. The CDR3, as DNA: TGTGCCAGCAGCTTATCACTAGCGTCAGATACGCAGTATTTT. Protein sequence: CASSLSLASDTQYF.